The TCR beta chain under discussion was sequenced for a study of regulatory T cells in long-lasting Graves disease. Library construction for TCR beta used iRepertoire HTBI primers and Arm-PCR of CDR3 regions. Via MiXCR, TCRdb re-called the multiplex PCR reads, giving one row per CDR3 protein. The sample shows some 450,000 distinct CDR3 sequences, approximately 16% of them seen only once. Documented time point: newly diagnosed GD, antithyroid drugs for less than 3 months. The authors made the TCR library using RNA they extracted from PBMCs. Germline lookup yields CDR1 MNHEY and CDR2 SVGEGT. The ends lost 0 bases at V and 1 base at J; junction bases unmatched: 8. This CDR3 has 19 amino acids. This same sample was also taken into another study, of T cells in Graves' hyperthyroidism and ophthalmopathy. That report notes: On the basis of clinical symptoms, serum thyroxine and TRAb, thyroid ultrasound and orbital computed tomography, diagnoses were made. Carried out on the TCR CDR3, a first-round RT-PCR used the HTBI primer set.

Material: peripheral blood mononuclear cells (PBMCs), obtained at new diagnosis, from a patient treated with antithyroid drugs. The chain has TRBV6-2 or TRBV6-3 and TRBJ2-3; 12 positions match TRBD2. The source of this sequence is a woman in her 30s with Graves disease. The CDR3 coding sequence is TGTGCCAGCAGTTACTCGACCGGGGCTAGCGGGAGGGGCACAGATACGCAGTATTTT. It encodes CASSYSTGASGRGTDTQYF.